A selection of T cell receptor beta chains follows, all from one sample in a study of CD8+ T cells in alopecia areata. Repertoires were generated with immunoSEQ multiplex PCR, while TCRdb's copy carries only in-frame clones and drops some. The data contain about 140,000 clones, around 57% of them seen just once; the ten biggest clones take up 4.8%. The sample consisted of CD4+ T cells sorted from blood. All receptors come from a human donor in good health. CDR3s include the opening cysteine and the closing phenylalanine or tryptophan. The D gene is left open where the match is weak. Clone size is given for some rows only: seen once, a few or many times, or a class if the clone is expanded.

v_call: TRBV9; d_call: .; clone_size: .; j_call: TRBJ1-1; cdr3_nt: TGTGCCAGCAGGCCGGGCCCCCAGACCACTGAAGCTTTCTTT; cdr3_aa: CASRPGPQTTEAFF
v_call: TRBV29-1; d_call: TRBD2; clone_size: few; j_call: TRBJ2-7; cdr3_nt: TGCAGCGTTGTCGGACTAGCGGGACAAGAGCAGTACTTC; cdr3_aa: CSVVGLAGQEQYF
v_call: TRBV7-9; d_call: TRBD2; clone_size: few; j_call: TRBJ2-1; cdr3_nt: TGTGCCAGCAGCCCGACTAGCGGGAGGGCCTTGGAGCAGTTCTTC; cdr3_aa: CASSPTSGRALEQFF
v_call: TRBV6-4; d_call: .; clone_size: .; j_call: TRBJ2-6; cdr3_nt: TGTGCCAGCAGCCACAGGGCTGGGGCCAACGTCCTGACTTTC; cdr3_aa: CASSHRAGANVLTF
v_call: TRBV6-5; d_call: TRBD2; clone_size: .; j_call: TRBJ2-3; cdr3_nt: TGTGCCAGCAGAAGGACTAGCGGAAGCACAGATACGCAGTATTTT; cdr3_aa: CASRRTSGSTDTQYF
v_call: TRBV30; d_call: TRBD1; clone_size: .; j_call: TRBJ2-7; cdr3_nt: TGTGCCTGGAGTGTATGGGACAGGGGAGTCGAGCAGTACTTC; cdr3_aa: CAWSVWDRGVEQYF
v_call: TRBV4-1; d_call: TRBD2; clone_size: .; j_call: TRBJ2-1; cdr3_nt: TGCGCCAGCAGCCAAGGTAGACTAGCGGGAGTGAATGAGCAGTTCTTC; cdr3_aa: CASSQGRLAGVNEQFF
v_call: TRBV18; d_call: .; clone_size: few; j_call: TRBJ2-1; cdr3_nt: TGTGCCAGCTCACCTAAGGTGTCGGGAGTGAATGAGCAGTTCTTC; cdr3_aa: CASSPKVSGVNEQFF
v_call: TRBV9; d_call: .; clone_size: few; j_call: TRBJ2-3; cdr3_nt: TGTGCCAGCAGCTTCGAGCTCAGGGATTCGGATACGCAGTATTTT; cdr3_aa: CASSFELRDSDTQYF
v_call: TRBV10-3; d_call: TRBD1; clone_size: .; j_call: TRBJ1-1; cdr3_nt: TGTGCCATCAACAGGGGTCTTACCACTGAAGCTTTCTTT; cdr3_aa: CAINRGLTTEAFF
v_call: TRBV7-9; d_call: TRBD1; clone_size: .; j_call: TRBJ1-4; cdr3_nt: TGTGCCAGCAGCCAATTGGACAGGGCAACTAATGAAAAACTGTTTTTT; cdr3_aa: CASSQLDRATNEKLFF
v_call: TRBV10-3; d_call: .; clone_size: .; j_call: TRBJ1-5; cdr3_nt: TGTGCCATCAGTGCAAGTGCGGGGGCACAGCCCCAGCATTTT; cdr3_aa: CAISASAGAQPQHF
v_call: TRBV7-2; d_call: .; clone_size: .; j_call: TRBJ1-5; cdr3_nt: TGTGCCAGCAGCTTAGTACAGAATCAGCCCCAGCATTTT; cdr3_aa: CASSLVQNQPQHF
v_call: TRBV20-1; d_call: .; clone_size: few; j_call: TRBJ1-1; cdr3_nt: TGCAGTGCTAGGAAGAACACTGAAGCTTTCTTT; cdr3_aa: CSARKNTEAFF
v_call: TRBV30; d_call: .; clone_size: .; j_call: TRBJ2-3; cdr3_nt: TGTGCCTGGAGTCCTCTATCGGCGGGTACGCAGTATTTT; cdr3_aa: CAWSPLSAGTQYF
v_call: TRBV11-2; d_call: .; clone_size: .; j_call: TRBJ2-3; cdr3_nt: TGTGCCAGCAGCGAAGTTTATGGTACGCAGTATTTT; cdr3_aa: CASSEVYGTQYF
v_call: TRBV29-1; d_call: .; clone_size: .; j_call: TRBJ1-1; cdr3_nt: TGCAGCGTTGATAGGTTGAACACTGAAGCTTTCTTT; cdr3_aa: CSVDRLNTEAFF
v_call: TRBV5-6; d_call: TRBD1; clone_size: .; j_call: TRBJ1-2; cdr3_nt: TGTGCCAGCAGCACGGACAGGACTGGCTACACCTTC; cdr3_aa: CASSTDRTGYTF
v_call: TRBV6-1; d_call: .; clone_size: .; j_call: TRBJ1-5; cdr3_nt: TGTGCCAGCATTAGCGGCAGGGGAGCTAATCAGCCCCAGCATTTT; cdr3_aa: CASISGRGANQPQHF
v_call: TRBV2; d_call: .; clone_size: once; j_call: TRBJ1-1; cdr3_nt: TGTGCCAGCAGTGAGGTTACAGGACTCACTGAAGCTTTCTTT; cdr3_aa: CASSEVTGLTEAFF
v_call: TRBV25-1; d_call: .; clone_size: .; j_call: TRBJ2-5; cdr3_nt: TGTGCCAGCAGTGAATATAGGGGGGCTATAGAGACCCAGTACTTC; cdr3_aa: CASSEYRGAIETQYF
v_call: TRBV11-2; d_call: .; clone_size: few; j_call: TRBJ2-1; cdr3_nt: TGTGCCAGCAGCTTGTATGGCGGTCGCTCCTACAATGAGCAGTTCTTC; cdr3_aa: CASSLYGGRSYNEQFF
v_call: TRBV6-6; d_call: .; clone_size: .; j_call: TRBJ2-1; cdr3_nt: TGTGCCAGCAACGACGGGGCGTGGAATGAGCAGTTCTTC; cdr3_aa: CASNDGAWNEQFF
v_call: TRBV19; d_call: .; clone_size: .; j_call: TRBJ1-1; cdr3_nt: TGTGCCAGTAGCTCTAGGAGGACTGAAGCTTTCTTT; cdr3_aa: CASSSRRTEAFF
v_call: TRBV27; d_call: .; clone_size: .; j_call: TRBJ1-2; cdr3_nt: TGTGCCAGCAGCCACGACAGCACCTATGGCTACACCTTC; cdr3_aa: CASSHDSTYGYTF
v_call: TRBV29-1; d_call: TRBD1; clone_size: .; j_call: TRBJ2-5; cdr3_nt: TGCAGCGAGGCCCGGGACAGCCAAGAGACCCAGTACTTC; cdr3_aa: CSEARDSQETQYF
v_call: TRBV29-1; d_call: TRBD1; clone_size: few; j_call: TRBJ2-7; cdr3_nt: TGCAGCGTTCGACAGGGCTTCTACGAGCAGTACTTC; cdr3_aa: CSVRQGFYEQYF
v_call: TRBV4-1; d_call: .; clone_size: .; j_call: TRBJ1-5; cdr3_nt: TGCGCCAGCAGCCATCAGGGACTGAGCAATCAGCCCCAGCATTTT; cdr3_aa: CASSHQGLSNQPQHF
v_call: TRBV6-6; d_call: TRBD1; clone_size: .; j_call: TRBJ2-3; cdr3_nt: TGTGCCAGCGACAGGGGGCGTGTCACAGATACGCAGTATTTT; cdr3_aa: CASDRGRVTDTQYF
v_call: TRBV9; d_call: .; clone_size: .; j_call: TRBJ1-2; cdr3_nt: TGTGCCAGCAGCGTAGAGCAGGGTGGTTCTACAACCTTC; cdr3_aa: CASSVEQGGSTTF
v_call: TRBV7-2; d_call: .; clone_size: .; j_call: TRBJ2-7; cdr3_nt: TGTGCCAGCAGCCTACCGGGGTGGAGGGCGGGCTCCTACGAGCAGTACTTC; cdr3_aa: CASSLPGWRAGSYEQYF
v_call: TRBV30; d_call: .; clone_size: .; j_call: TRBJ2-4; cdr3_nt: TGTGCCTGGAGTGATGAGCTCCACATTCAGTACTTC; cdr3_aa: CAWSDELHIQYF
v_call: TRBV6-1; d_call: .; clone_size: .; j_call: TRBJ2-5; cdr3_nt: TGTGCCAGCAGTTTGGGGGACCCTGAGACCCAGTACTTC; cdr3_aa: CASSLGDPETQYF
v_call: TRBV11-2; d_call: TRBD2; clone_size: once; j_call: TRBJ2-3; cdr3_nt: TGTGCCAGCAGCATTGATACTAGCGACGATACGCAGTATTTT; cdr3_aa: CASSIDTSDDTQYF
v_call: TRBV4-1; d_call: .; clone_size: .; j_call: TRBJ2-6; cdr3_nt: TGCGCCAGCAGGAGCACGAGAACCGGGGCCAACGTCCTGACTTTC; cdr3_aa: CASRSTRTGANVLTF
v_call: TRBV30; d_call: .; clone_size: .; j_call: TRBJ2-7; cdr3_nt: TGTGCCTGGAGTGTATTCCCGGGCTACGAGCAGTACTTC; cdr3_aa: CAWSVFPGYEQYF
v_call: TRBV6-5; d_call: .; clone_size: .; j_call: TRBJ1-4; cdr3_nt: TGTGCCAGCAGTTACGTCCGGCGGGCTAATGAAAAACTGTTTTTT; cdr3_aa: CASSYVRRANEKLFF
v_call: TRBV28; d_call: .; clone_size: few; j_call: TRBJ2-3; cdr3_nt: TGTGCCAGCAGTTTTGGGTTACCCACGCAGTATTTT; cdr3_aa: CASSFGLPTQYF
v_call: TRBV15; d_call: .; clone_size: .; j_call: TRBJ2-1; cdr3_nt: TGTGCCACCAGCAGAGCCCCAGGGAGCAATGAGCAGTTCTTC; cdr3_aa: CATSRAPGSNEQFF
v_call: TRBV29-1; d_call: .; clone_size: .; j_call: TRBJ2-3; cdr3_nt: TGCAGCGTTGTTCCTCCCCCATACTCCATCACAGATACGCAGTATTTT; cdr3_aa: CSVVPPPYSITDTQYF
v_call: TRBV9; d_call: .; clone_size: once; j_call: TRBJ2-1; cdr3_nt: TGTGCCAGCAGCGTAGGCCCCGAGGGCTTCAATGAGCAGTTCTTC; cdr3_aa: CASSVGPEGFNEQFF
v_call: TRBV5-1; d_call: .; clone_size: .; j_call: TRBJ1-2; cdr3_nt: TGCGCCAGCAGCTGGGGGAAAAACTATGGCTACACCTTC; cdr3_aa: CASSWGKNYGYTF
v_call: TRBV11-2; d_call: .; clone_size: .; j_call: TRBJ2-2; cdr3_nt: TGTGCCAGCAGCTTAGTTCGCAGAAACACCGGGGAGCTGTTTTTT; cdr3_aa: CASSLVRRNTGELFF
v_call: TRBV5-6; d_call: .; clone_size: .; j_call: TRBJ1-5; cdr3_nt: TGTGCCAGCAGCTTGCTCGGGGAACGGGAGGATCAGCCCCAGCATTTT; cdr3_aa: CASSLLGEREDQPQHF
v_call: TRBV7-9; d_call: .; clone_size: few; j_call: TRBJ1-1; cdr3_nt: TGTGCCAGCAGCGACGTTTTACAGGTTATGAACACTGAAGCTTTCTTT; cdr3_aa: CASSDVLQVMNTEAFF
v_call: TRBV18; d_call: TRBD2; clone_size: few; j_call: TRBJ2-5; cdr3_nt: TGTGCCAGCTCACCACAACTCACTAGCGGGAGACCGGAGACCCAGTACTTC; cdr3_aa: CASSPQLTSGRPETQYF
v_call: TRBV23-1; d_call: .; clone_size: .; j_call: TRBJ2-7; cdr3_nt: TGCGCCAGCTCCACCGGGGTTCCTTACGAGCAGTACTTC; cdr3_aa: CASSTGVPYEQYF
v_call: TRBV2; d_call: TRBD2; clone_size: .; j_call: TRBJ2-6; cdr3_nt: TGTGCCAGCCGAGCCGGGAGCGGGGGCTCTGGGGCCAACGTCCTGACTTTC; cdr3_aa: CASRAGSGGSGANVLTF
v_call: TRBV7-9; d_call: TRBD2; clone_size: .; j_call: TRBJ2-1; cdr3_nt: TGTGCCAGCAGCCGCCAAGTAGCGGGGGACAATGAGCAGTTCTTC; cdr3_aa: CASSRQVAGDNEQFF
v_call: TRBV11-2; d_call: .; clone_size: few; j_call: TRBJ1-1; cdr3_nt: TGTGCCAGCAGCGCACCGGGGACACGCATGAACACTGAAGCTTTCTTT; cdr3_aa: CASSAPGTRMNTEAFF
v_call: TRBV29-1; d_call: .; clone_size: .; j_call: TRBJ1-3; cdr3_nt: TGCAGCGCCTCAGCGGGAGTCTCTGGAAACACCATATATTTT; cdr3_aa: CSASAGVSGNTIYF
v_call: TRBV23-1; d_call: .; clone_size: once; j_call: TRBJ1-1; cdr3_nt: TGCGCCAGCAGTCAAAAAACGCATGTCGTAATGGGAACTGAAGCTTTCTTT; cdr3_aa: CASSQKTHVVMGTEAFF
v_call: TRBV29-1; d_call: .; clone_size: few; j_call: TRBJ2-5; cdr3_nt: TGCAGCGTTAAAACATCGGGGCCCCAGTACTTC; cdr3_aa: CSVKTSGPQYF
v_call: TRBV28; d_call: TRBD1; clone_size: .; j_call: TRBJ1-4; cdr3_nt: TGTGCCAGCAGTTTCAGGGGGCCGAGGGATGAAAAACTGTTTTTT; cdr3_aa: CASSFRGPRDEKLFF
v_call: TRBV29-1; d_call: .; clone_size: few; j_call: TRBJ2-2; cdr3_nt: TGCAGCGTTGAAGTCAGAGCCACCGGGGAGCTGTTTTTT; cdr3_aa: CSVEVRATGELFF
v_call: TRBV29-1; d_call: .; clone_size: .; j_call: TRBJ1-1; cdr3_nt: TGCAGCGTTGAATCTCGAGGCGTCGCAGGGCGAACTGAAGCTTTCTTT; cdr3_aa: CSVESRGVAGRTEAFF
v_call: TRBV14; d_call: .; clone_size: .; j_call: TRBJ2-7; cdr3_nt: TGCGCCAGCAGCCACTTACTCCTCTACGAGCAGTACTTC; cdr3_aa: CASSHLLLYEQYF
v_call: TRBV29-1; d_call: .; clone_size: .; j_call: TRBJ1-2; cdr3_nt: TGCAGCGTTGGTCCAAGGCCTGGCGGCTACACCTTC; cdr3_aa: CSVGPRPGGYTF